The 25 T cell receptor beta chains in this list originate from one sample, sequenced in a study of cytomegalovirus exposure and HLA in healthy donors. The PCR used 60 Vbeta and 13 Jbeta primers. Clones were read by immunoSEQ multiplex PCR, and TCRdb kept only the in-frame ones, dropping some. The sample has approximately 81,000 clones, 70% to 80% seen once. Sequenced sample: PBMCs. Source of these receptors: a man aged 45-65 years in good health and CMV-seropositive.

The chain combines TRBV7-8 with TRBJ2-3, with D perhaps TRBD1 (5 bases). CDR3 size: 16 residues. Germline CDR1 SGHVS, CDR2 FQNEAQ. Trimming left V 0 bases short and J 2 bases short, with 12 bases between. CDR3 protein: CASSLASGFITDTQYF. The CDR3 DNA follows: TGTGCCAGCAGCTTAGCGTCAGGGTTCATCACAGATACGCAGTATTTT.

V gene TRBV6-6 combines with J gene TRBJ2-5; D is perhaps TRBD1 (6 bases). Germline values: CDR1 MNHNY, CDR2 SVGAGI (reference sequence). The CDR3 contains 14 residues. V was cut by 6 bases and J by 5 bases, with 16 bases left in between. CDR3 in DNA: TGTGCCAGCAGCACCCAACAGGGTACGGAGACCCAGTACTTC. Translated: CASSTQQGTETQYF.

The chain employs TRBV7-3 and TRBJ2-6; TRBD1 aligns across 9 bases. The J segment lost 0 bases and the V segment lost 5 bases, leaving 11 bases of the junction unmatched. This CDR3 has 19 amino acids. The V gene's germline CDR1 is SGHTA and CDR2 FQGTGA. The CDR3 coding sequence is TGTGCCAGCAGCACCGTCGATTGGACAGGGGCCTCTGGGGCCAACGTCCTGACTTTC. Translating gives CASSTVDWTGASGANVLTF.

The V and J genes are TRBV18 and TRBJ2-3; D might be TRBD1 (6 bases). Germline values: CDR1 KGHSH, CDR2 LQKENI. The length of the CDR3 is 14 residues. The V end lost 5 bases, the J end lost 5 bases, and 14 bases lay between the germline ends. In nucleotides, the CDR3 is TGTGCCAGCTCAAGGGACATGGGGGAAGATACGCAGTATTTT. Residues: CASSRDMGEDTQYF.

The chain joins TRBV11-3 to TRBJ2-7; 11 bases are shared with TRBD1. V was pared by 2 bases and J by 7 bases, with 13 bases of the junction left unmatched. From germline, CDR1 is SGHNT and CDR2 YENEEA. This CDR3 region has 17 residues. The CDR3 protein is CASSLFQTGQGAGEQYF. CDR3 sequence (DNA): TGTGCCAGCAGCTTATTTCAAACAGGACAGGGGGCTGGGGAGCAGTACTTC. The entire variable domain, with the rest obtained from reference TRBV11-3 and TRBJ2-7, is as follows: EAGVVQSPRYKIIEKKQPVAFWCNPISGHNTLYWYLQNLGQGPELLIRYENEEAVDDSQLPKDRFSAERLKGVDSTLKIQPAELGDSAVYLCASSLFQTGQGAGEQYFGPGTRLTVT.

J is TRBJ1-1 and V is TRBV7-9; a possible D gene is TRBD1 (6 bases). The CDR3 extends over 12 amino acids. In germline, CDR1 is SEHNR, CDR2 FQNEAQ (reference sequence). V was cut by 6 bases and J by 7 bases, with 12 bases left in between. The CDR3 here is CASSPGGSEAFF. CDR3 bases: TGTGCCAGCAGTCCTGGGGGCAGTGAAGCTTTCTTT.

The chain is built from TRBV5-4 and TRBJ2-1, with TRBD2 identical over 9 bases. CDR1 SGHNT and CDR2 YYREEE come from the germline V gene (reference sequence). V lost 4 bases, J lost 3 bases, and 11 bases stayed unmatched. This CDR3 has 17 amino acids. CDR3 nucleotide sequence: TGTGCCAGCAGCGTCGAACCTCTAGCGGGAAGCTACAATGAGCAGTTCTTC. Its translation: CASSVEPLAGSYNEQFF.

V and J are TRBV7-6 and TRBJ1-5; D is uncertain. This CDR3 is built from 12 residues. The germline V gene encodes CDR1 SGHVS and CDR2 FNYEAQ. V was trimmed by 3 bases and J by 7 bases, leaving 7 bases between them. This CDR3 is CASSFPGQPQHF. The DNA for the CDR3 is TGTGCCAGCAGCTTCCCCGGGCAGCCCCAGCATTTT.

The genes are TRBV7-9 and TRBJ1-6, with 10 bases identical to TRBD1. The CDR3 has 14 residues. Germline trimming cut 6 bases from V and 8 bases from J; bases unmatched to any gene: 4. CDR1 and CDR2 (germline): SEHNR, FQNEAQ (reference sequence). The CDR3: CASSSGQGDSPLHF. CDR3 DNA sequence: TGTGCCAGCAGTTCCGGACAGGGGGATTCACCCCTCCACTTT.

The CDR3 region has the DNA TGTGCCAGCAGCTTCGCCCAGGGGGCAGGCGGTACTGAAGCTTTCTTT. Translation: CASSFAQGAGGTEAFF. J is TRBJ1-1 and V is TRBV5-4, with TRBD1 matching over 8 bases. J lost 5 bases, V lost 2 bases, and 11 bases had no gene match. Germline CDR1 is SGHNT and CDR2 is YYREEE (reference sequence). CDR3 length equals 16 residues.

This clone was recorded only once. The CDR3 here is CASSYLASEQFF. In nucleotides, the CDR3 is TGTGCCAGTAGTTACCTAGCATCCGAGCAGTTCTTC. The chain carries TRBV19 and TRBJ2-1; D might be TRBD2 (5 bases). The ends were cut back, 5 bases at V and 10 bases at J, with 12 bases in the middle. The CDR3 has 12 residues. Looked up from germline, CDR1 is LNHDA and CDR2 is SQIVND (reference sequence).

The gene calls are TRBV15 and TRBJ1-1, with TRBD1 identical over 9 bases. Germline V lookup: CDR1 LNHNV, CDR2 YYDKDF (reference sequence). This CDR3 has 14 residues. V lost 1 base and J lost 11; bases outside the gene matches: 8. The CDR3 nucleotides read TGTGCCACCAGCAGAGGTAGGACAGGGGATTCGGCTTTCTTT. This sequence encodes CATSRGRTGDSAFF.

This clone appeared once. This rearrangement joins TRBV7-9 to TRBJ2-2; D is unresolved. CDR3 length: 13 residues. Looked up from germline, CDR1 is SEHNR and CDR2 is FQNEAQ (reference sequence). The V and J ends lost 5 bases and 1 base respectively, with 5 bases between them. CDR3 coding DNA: TGTGCCAGCAGCCCACTGAACACCGGGGAGCTGTTTTTT. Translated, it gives CASSPLNTGELFF. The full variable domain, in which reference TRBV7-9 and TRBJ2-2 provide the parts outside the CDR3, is DTGVSQNPRHKITKRGQNVTFRCDPISEHNRLYWYRQTLGQGPEFLTYFQNEAQLEKSRLLSDRFSAERPKGSFSTLEIQRTEQGDSAMYLCASSPLNTGELFFGEGSRLTVL.

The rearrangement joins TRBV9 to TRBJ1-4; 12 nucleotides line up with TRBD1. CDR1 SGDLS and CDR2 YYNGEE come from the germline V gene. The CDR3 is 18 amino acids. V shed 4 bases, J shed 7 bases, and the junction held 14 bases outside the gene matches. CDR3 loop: CASSRVPGQGALGEKLFF. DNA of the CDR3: TGTGCCAGCAGCCGGGTCCCGGGACAGGGGGCGCTGGGTGAAAAACTGTTTTTT.

The CDR3 loop is CASSSGSNEKLFF. In nucleotides, the CDR3 is TGTGCCAGCAGCTCCGGGTCTAATGAAAAACTGTTTTTT. V is TRBV11-3 and J is TRBJ1-4, with D unclear. There are 13 residues in the CDR3. The germline V gene has CDR1 SGHNT and CDR2 YENEEA. V was pared by 4 bases and J by 3 bases, with 6 bases between.

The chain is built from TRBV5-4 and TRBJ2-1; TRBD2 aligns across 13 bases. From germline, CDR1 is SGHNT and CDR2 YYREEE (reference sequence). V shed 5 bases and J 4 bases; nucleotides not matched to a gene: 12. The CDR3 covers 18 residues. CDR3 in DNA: TGTGCCAGCAGTTTCGGGACTAGCGGGACTACGGGTTACAATGAGCAGTTCTTC. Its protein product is CASSFGTSGTTGYNEQFF.

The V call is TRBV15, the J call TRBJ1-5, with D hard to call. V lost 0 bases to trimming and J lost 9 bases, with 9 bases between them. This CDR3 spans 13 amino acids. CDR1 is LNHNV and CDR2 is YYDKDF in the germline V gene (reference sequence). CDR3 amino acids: CATSRDMGRPQHF. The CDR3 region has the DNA TGTGCCACCAGCAGAGATATGGGGAGGCCCCAGCATTTT.

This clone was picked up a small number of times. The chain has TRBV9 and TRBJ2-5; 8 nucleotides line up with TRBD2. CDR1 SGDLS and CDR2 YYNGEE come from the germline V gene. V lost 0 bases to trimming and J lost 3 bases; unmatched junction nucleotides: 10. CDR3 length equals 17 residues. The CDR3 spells CASSVGASGSIKETQYF. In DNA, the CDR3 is TGTGCCAGCAGCGTAGGAGCCAGCGGGAGTATCAAAGAGACCCAGTACTTC.

The CDR3 nucleotides are TGTGCCACCAGCAGTTTGGGGCAGGGGGTACATTACAATGAGCAGTTCTTC. Encoded protein: CATSSLGQGVHYNEQFF. This chain links TRBV15 with TRBJ2-1, with TRBD1 matching over 7 bases. Germline-derived CDR1 and CDR2 are LNHNV and YYDKDF (reference sequence). V shed 3 bases, J shed 4 bases, and the junction held 12 bases outside the gene matches. CDR3 length: 17 amino acids.

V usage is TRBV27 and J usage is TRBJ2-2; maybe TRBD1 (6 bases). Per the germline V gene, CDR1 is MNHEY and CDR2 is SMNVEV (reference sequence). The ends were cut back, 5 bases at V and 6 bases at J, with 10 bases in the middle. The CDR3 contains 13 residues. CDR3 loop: CASSDQGPGELFF. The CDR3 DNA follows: TGTGCCAGCAGTGATCAGGGGCCCGGGGAGCTGTTTTTT.

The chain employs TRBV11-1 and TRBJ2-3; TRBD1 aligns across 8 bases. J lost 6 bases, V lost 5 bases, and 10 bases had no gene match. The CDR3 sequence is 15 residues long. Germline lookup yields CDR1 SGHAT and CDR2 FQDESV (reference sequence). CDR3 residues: CASSPDRVGVDTQYF. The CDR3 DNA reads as TGTGCCAGCAGCCCGGACAGGGTCGGCGTCGATACGCAGTATTTT. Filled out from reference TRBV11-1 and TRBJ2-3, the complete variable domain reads EAEVAQSPRYKITEKSQAVAFWCDPISGHATLYWYRQILGQGPELLVQFQDESVVDDSQLPKDRFSAERLKGVDSTLKIQPAELGDSAMYLCASSPDRVGVDTQYFGPGTRLTVL.

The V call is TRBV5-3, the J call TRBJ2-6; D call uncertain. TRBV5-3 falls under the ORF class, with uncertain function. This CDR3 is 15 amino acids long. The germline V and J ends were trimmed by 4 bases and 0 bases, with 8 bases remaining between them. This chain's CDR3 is CARSRRSSGANVLTF. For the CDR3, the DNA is TGTGCCAGAAGCCGGCGGTCCTCTGGGGCCAACGTCCTGACTTTC.

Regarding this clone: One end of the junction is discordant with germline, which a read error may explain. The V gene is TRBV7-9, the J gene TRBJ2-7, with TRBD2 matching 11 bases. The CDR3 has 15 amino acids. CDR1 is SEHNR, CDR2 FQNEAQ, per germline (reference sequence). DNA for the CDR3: TGTTCCAGCAGCCCTACTAGCGGGGGCTCCTACGAGCAGTACTTC. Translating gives CSSSPTSGGSYEQYF. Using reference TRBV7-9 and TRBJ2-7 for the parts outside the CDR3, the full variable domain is DTGVSQNPRHKITKRGQNVTFRCDPISEHNRLYWYRQTLGQGPEFLTYFQNEAQLEKSRLLSDRFSAERPKGSFSTLEIQRTEQGDSAMYLCSSSPTSGGSYEQYFGPGTRLTVT.

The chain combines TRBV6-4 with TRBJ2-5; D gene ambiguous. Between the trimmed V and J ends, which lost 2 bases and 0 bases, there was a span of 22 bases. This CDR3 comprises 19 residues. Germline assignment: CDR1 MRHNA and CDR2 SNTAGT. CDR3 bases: TGTGCCAGCAGTGACGCCTTACAGCCTGAGATCTTGTACCAAGAGACCCAGTACTTC. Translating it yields CASSDALQPEILYQETQYF.

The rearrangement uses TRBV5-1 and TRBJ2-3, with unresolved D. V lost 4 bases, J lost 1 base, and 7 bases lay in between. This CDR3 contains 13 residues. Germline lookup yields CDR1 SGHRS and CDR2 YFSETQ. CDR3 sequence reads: CASSRTGTDTQYF. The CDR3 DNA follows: TGCGCCAGCAGCCGTACTGGCACAGATACGCAGTATTTT.